This T cell receptor beta chain stems from a study of cytomegalovirus exposure and HLA in healthy donors (dated by TCRdb to 2015 to 2018). For context, the study as a whole: An earlier analysis of about 530 of the donors reported approximately 300 Gb of sequence data and approximately 120 million unique TCR beta sequences obtained from around 170 million T cells. An early release covering approximately 600 HLA-typed donors comprised about 310 gigabases of sequencing data and tens of millions of unique TCR sequences. Of the 350 to 400 genotyped donors, approximately 82% fell in the genetic ancestry cluster associated with self-reported Caucasian donors. The study was designed to test whether signatures of past pathogen exposure could be identified by cataloging public T cell receptors. The study used immunosequencing to profile the T cell repertoires of hundreds of subjects and linked those repertoires to cytomegalovirus serostatus. Along with the approximately 670-subject first cohort, a separate validation cohort of 120 different subjects was used. The study combined high-throughput TCR immunosequencing, statistical association of individual TCRs with disease status, and machine learning to predict cytomegalovirus infection status. In a later analysis, previously published TCR beta repertoires from several hundred donors were re-analyzed and high-resolution HLA genotyping was added so that TCR occurrence patterns could be studied. The later analysis used no new phenotypic data to find candidate immune exposures, relying instead on TCR beta sequences and their occurrence across donors. An earlier analysis of some 500 of the donors used high-throughput TCR beta sequencing to judge whether each TCR beta V gene segment behaved as functional or pseudogenic. Donor age, sex, ethnicity and CMV serostatus were compiled alongside the repertoire data. In a later genetic analysis, genome-wide SNP genotypes for about 55% of the roughly 700 donors were used, and that subset was treated as a discovery cohort. Every discovery cohort repertoire had been produced on one sequencing platform. HLA typing included class I and class II loci at four-digit resolution. The number of typed donors differed by locus: about 620-630 for A, B, C, DRB1 and DQB1; 500 to 550 for DQA1; 606 for DPA1; and roughly 450 for DPB1. Because of strong linkage in the cohort, roughly five DR-DQ haplotypes were treated as single units for association and clustering. On average, over 200,000 unique TCR beta nucleotide sequences were sequenced per donor among roughly 430 genotyped donors of the cohort, with 15% to 20% of those sequences being non-productive. Here is what the overall study found, with its caveats: For the cohort, immune exposure information was limited to CMV serostatus. Some IMGT-functional V segments, including TRBV6-2 and TRBV6-3, could not be told apart with the 87-base-pair reads, so those segments were excluded. Most CMV-associated TCR beta chains appeared to be HLA-restricted in a later analysis, and the HLA associations seemed to be driven largely by CMV exposure. In this cohort, only TCR beta chains were sequenced, and detectable features were limited by the absence of alpha or paired-chain data. According to a later genetic analysis, donors in an Asian-associated ancestry cluster had fewer N-insertions in productive TCRs than the approximately 630-donor mean. The authors suggested that the approach could potentially be generalized to other disease states and immunological phenotypes. In a later analysis, HLA-associated TCR beta chains showed more clonal expansion and lower generation probabilities than non-associated chains that were equally common. Cytomegalovirus status was reported to be diagnosed by the classifier with high specificity and sensitivity in both the original and validation cohorts. A further reported finding was that TCR beta sequences accurately predicted the HLA-A and HLA-B alleles for most subjects in the first cohort. The earlier analysis of approximately 590 of the donors excluded some 15 rarely observed V segments, including chromosome 9 orphons, because counts were too low. In vitro tests confirmed that a few of the cytomegalovirus-associated TCR beta chains recognize cytomegalovirus antigens. V-gene and J-gene trimming of TCR beta chains was associated with a missense DCLRE1C variant in a later genetic analysis, and the association was replicated in an independent cohort. In a later analysis, about 17,000 TCR beta sequences were associated with specific HLA alleles at a false discovery rate of 0.05. A later analysis reported that several top co-occurrence clusters appeared linked to parvovirus B19, influenza, CMV and Epstein-Barr virus. A cluster of highly shared sequence variants was judged likely to represent a technical artifact of the sequencing pipeline. In a later analysis, the rate of TCR association differed among HLA loci, with DRB1 alleles having the most associated TCRs and HLA-C alleles having the fewest. Linkage disequilibrium might explain the correlated functional status among segregating V segments, but an unknown experimental factor could not be excluded. In an earlier analysis of approximately 590 of the donors, most TCR beta V segments were observed in productive rearrangements about 87% or about 30% of the time, broadly matching IMGT annotations. A total of 150 to 200 TCR beta chains were listed by the study as associated with cytomegalovirus. The presence/absence analyses assumed that sequencing depth was roughly uniform across donors, and that assumption may not be true. Because HLA typing was unavailable for some donors at each locus, only the typed subset was used in association tests. While some public TCRs were present in many individuals, most TCR sequences turned up only very rarely across donors. When HLA alleles, especially DR and DQ, strongly co-occurred, attributing TCR associations to individual alleles was difficult.

Receptor amplification or capture employed the immunoSEQ multiplex PCR assay. The multiplex PCR relied on a mix of 60 forward primers for TCR Vbeta segments and 13 reverse primers for TCR Jbeta segments. The CDR3 region of rearranged TCR beta genes was amplified from genomic DNA with a multiplex PCR assay. Amplified TCR beta libraries were sequenced as 87-base-pair reads on the Illumina HiSeq System. In the source study's methods: Across the 700 or so repertoires, a later analysis counted roughly 84 million unique TCR beta chains, around 11 million of which were shared by at least two donors. Raw reads were error-corrected and collapsed into unique sequences with a nearest-neighbor algorithm that merged closely related sequences to remove PCR and sequencing errors. CDR3 sequences were aligned to IMGT reference sequences to assign V, D and J gene segments. For a sequence to be retained, a match of at least six nucleotides to both a V gene segment and a J gene segment was required. Rearrangements were classified as productive when the CDR3 lacked stop codons and remained in frame with V and J, and all other rearrangements were classified as non-productive. Following IMGT convention, CDR3 was defined as the stretch from the second conserved V-encoded cysteine to the conserved J-encoded phenylalanine. The earlier analysis of about 610 of the donors excluded any sequence lacking an unambiguous match to a single V gene segment. In an earlier analysis of around 600 of the donors, V segments were called functional above 56.7% productive rearrangements and were called segregating when the between-donor standard deviation exceeded 5%. To diagnose cytomegalovirus status from the catalog of TCR beta chain sequences, a statistical classification framework was built. V and J gene assignment, in a later analysis, came from comparing TCR nucleotide sequences with IMGT/GENE-DB human TR gene sequences. In a later analysis, CDR3 sequences and most-parsimonious VDJ recombination scenarios were assigned using the TCRdist pipeline. In a later analysis, each TCR beta chain was defined by its CDR3 amino acid sequence together with its V-gene family, and reads without a unique V-gene family were excluded. To address suspected cross-contamination and a sequencing artifact, a later analysis removed approximately 590 highly shared, low-generation-probability nucleotide sequences. In a later analysis, a clonal expansion index was calculated for each public chain from normalized within-repertoire ranks of inferred template counts. Generation probabilities in a later analysis came from a VDJ recombination model fitted to out-of-frame rearrangements, and those results were checked against IGoR. A later analysis scored TCR-TCR, TCR-HLA and TCR-CMV co-occurrence with hypergeometric tests, applying a repertoire-size bias correction to TCR pairs. To estimate false discovery rates, a later analysis permuted the HLA or CMV assignments 20 times. In a later analysis, co-occurring TCRs were grouped using DBSCAN, with TCRdist sequence similarity added in when clustering inside HLA-allele-positive subsets. Repertoires with fewer than 30,000 or more than 120,000 public chains were left out of co-occurrence clustering, as were about 5 repertoires with anomalous nucleotide sharing. TCRdb carries this immuneACCESS record with in-frame sequences only. Its versions omit some clonotypes, under half of them owing to an unresolved V gene in the studies checked, with the rest unexplained. That table furnishes V, J and clone size, whereas the DNA furnished D and trimming. This sample has roughly 110,000 clones in its table, and 82% of those were observed once. In total, the top ten clones hold under 3.5% of the sample.

Relative to germline, V is 2 bases shorter and J is 2 bases shorter, with 7 bases between their ends. CDR3 length: 14 amino acids, cysteine to phenylalanine. Left in the record is the CDR3 DNA by itself, 42 bases read in frame from the first base. CDR1 is given as MNHNY and CDR2 as SVGAGI, both from the germline V gene (reference sequence). Comments on this clone: Its antigen is currently not known. Per-base qualities were not stored, and no clone one base away is much larger.

The cohort was made up of several hundred healthy bone marrow donors. At the time of sampling, every cohort member was nominally healthy, though immune exposures that went unrecorded were likely present. The donor tested CMV seropositive, placing the donor among the 250 to 300 seropositive members of the cohort. Every donor gave a peripheral blood sample, and the peripheral blood mononuclear cells from that sample were used for TCR beta sequencing. Genomic DNA extraction from the blood cell samples was performed with the Qiagen DNeasy Blood Extraction Kit. The clonotype was recovered from a man aged 25 to 45 in good health and CMV-seropositive. The chain employs TRBV6-6 and TRBJ1-3, with no D gene named confidently. The sequencing sample was made of PBMCs. The CDR3 region reads CASSYGPTGNTIYF. DNA sequence: TGTGCCAGCAGTTACGGCCCCACTGGAAACACCATATATTTT.